One sample yielded the 15 T cell receptor beta chains listed below, sequenced in a study of T cell responses to AZD1222 COVID-19 vaccine. This table comes from immunoSEQ multiplex PCR, and its TCRdb copy is limited to in-frame clones, with some not included. This table holds 150,000 to 190,000 clones, 87% found once. Sequencing used peripheral blood, obtained 28 days after the second AZD1222 dose. The receptors stem from an adult who received the AZD1222 COVID-19 vaccine.

The chain carries TRBV10-3 and TRBJ2-7; 10 nucleotides match TRBD2. From germline, CDR1 is ENHRY and CDR2 SYGVKD. V shed 3 bases and J 3 bases; nucleotides not matched to a gene: 5. CDR3 length: 15 residues. The chain's CDR3 is CAISDKLAGHYEQYF. In DNA, the CDR3 is TGTGCCATCAGTGACAAACTAGCGGGGCACTACGAGCAGTACTTC.

The chain has TRBV9 and TRBJ2-7; 8 bases are shared with TRBD1. Germline lookup yields CDR1 SGDLS and CDR2 YYNGEE. Germline trimming cut 4 bases from V and 4 bases from J; bases unmatched to any gene: 13. The CDR3 runs to 16 residues. The CDR3 sequence: CASSITDRVGTYEQYF. DNA of the CDR3: TGTGCCAGCAGCATCACGGACAGGGTAGGAACGTACGAGCAGTACTTC.

This chain links TRBV21-1 with TRBJ2-7. TRBV21-1 is a pseudogene segment. The CDR3 spans 13 residues. CDR3 sequence reads: CASSWAGLGEQYF. In DNA, the CDR3 is TGTGCCAGCAGCTGGGCAGGCTTAGGGGAGCAGTACTTC.

V is TRBV7-9 and J is TRBJ1-1, with D uncertain. The CDR3 sequence is 13 residues long. Germline-derived CDR1 and CDR2 are SEHNR and FQNEAQ (reference sequence). V was pared by 2 bases and J by 1 base, with 5 bases between. CDR3 loop: CASSLPANTEAFF. The CDR3 DNA is TGTGCCAGCAGCTTACCAGCGAACACTGAAGCTTTCTTT.

The chain carries TRBV5-4 and TRBJ2-3; tentative D call: TRBD2 (6 bases). The CDR3 is 16 residues long. V lost 4 bases to trimming and J lost 2 bases, with 17 bases between them. In germline, CDR1 is SGHNT, CDR2 YYREEE (reference sequence). CDR3 sequence: CASSLGPGVNTDTQYF. The CDR3 DNA reads TGTGCCAGCAGCCTAGGACCGGGAGTCAACACAGATACGCAGTATTTT.

This chain uses TRBV6-2 or TRBV6-3 with TRBJ2-3; 13 bases are a match to TRBD2. From germline, CDR1 is MNHEY and CDR2 SVGEGT. This CDR3 is 19 amino acids long. Unmatched junction bases numbered 10, after V lost 2 bases and J lost 2 bases. Written as DNA, the CDR3 is TGTGCCAGCAGTTACCCGAGGACTAGCGGGAGATGGGACACAGATACGCAGTATTTT. It encodes CASSYPRTSGRWDTDTQYF.

The V gene is TRBV5-5, the J gene TRBJ2-1; TRBD2 is a possible D gene (6 bases). The ends were cut back, 6 bases at V and 7 bases at J, with 8 bases in the middle. CDR1 is SGHKS and CDR2 is YYEKEE in the germline V gene (reference sequence). The length of the CDR3 is 11 residues. The CDR3: CASMEGNEQFF. The CDR3 DNA reads TGTGCCAGCATGGAGGGAAATGAGCAGTTCTTC.

In regard to this clone: The identical CDR3 is also encoded by other nucleotide sequences in the sample. The chain is built from TRBV5-8 and TRBJ2-1; D gene unclear. CDR1 and CDR2 from the germline V gene are SGHTS and YDEGEE. Trimming took off 1 base at V and 6 bases at J, with 2 bases between the two ends. This CDR3 spans 11 amino acids. In DNA, the CDR3 is TGTGCCAGCAGCTTGCTCAATGAGCAGTTCTTC. Translation gives CASSLLNEQFF.

V gene TRBV11-2 combines with J gene TRBJ2-7; tentative D call: TRBD1 (6 bases). This CDR3 spans 15 amino acids. The germline CDR1 and CDR2 sequences are SGHAT and FQNNGV. V gave up 4 bases and J gave up 2 bases, with 15 bases separating them. The CDR3 is CASSSTGRGAYEQYF. The CDR3 coding sequence is TGTGCCAGCAGCTCGACAGGAAGAGGCGCCTACGAGCAGTACTTC.

The rearrangement uses TRBV5-1 and TRBJ1-1; D is unresolved. Germline lookup yields CDR1 SGHRS and CDR2 YFSETQ. V dropped 7 bases and J dropped 0 bases, with 13 bases sitting between them. This CDR3 contains 14 residues. The CDR3: CASGFPGLNTEAFF. CDR3 DNA: TGCGCCAGCGGTTTCCCGGGATTGAACACTGAAGCTTTCTTT.

The gene calls are TRBV7-6 and TRBJ2-1, with D possibly TRBD2 on 5 matching bases. CDR1 and CDR2 from the germline V gene are SGHVS and FNYEAQ. This CDR3 is built from 13 residues. V gave up 1 base and J gave up 7 bases, with 8 bases separating them. The CDR3 loop reads CASSLVGGNEQFF. CDR3 nucleotide sequence: TGTGCCAGCAGCTTAGTGGGCGGGAATGAGCAGTTCTTC.

This clone has a count of ten or more. CDR3 DNA: TGTGCCAGCAGCTCTGGACAGGGTGGTGAAGCTTTCTTT. Its protein is CASSSGQGGEAFF. The chain couples TRBV11-1 to TRBJ1-1, with TRBD1 matching 8 bases. Trimming took 4 bases from V and 7 from J; bases not matched to a gene: 5. This CDR3 is 13 amino acids long. CDR1 is SGHAT, CDR2 FQDESV, per germline (reference sequence). The entire variable domain, with the rest obtained from reference TRBV11-1 and TRBJ1-1, is as follows: EAEVAQSPRYKITEKSQAVAFWCDPISGHATLYWYRQILGQGPELLVQFQDESVVDDSQLPKDRFSAERLKGVDSTLKIQPAELGDSAMYLCASSSGQGGEAFFGQGTRLTVV.

The J gene is TRBJ2-3, the V gene TRBV5-6; no clear D gene. Germline lookup yields CDR1 SGHDT and CDR2 YYEEEE. V dropped 5 bases and J dropped 1 base, with 8 bases sitting between them. CDR3 length: 13 residues. The CDR3 loop is CASRGWGTDTQYF. The CDR3 bases are TGTGCCAGCAGGGGTTGGGGCACAGATACGCAGTATTTT. The complete variable domain, with remaining parts taken from reference TRBV5-6 and TRBJ2-3, reads DAGVTQSPTHLIKTRGQQVTLRCSPKSGHDTVSWYQQALGQGPQFIFQYYEEEERQRGNFPDRFSGHQFPNYSSELNVNALLLGDSALYLCASRGWGTDTQYFGPGTRLTVL.

Only one count was recorded for this clone. The chain employs TRBV2 and TRBJ1-5; 7 bases are a match to TRBD1. The germline CDR1 and CDR2 sequences are SNHLY and FYNNEI. V was pared by 3 bases and J by 4 bases, with 6 bases of the junction left unmatched. The CDR3 covers 15 residues. CDR3 residues: CASSDNSGGNQPQHF. The CDR3 coding sequence is TGTGCCAGCAGTGACAACTCAGGGGGAAATCAGCCCCAGCATTTT.

The V and J genes are TRBV6-1 and TRBJ1-2; D not resolved. Trimming took off 1 base at V and 4 bases at J, with 10 bases between the two ends. CDR3 length: 14 residues. CDR1 is MNHNS, CDR2 SASEGT, per germline. This chain's CDR3 is CASSEGSLSYGYTF. DNA of the CDR3: TGTGCCAGCAGTGAAGGTAGCCTGAGCTATGGCTACACCTTC.